The 5 T cell receptor beta chains reported below all come from one sample, sequenced in a study of T cell repertoires in cytomegalovirus infection. These receptors are not linked to any known antigen. TCRdb re-derived calls from the reads in MiXCR, one entry per CDR3 protein. The sample includes hundreds of thousands of distinct CDR3 sequences, 25% to 30% of them seen just once. Material: cultured PBMCs, obtained from culture after CMV antigen stimulation. These receptors came from a human donor in good health (CMV status not recorded). Some clones in this sample may be carry-over from other donors' samples.

Ten or more counts support this clonotype. The V gene is TRBV7-6, the J gene TRBJ1-2; weak D call: TRBD1 (5 bases). Germline V lookup: CDR1 SGHVS, CDR2 FNYEAQ. V was cut by 5 bases and J by 8 bases, with 15 bases left in between. CDR3 length equals 13 residues. The CDR3: CASSPQGTGGYTF. Here the CDR3 DNA reads TGTGCCAGCAGCCCGCAGGGAACTGGGGGCTACACCTTC.

A few counts support this clonotype. The chain couples TRBV7-9 to TRBJ1-5; 7 bases are a match to TRBD1. Germline V gene sequence: CDR1 SEHNR, CDR2 FQNEAQ (reference sequence). The J segment lost 2 bases and the V segment lost 5 bases, leaving 6 bases of the junction unmatched. The CDR3 is 15 amino acids. CDR3: CASSPGQAGNQPQHF. For the CDR3, the DNA is TGTGCCAGCAGCCCCGGACAGGCGGGCAATCAGCCCCAGCATTTT.

This clonotype was seen at least ten times. The rearrangement uses TRBV4-1 and TRBJ1-1, with 8 bases that match TRBD1. The CDR3 loop spans 13 amino acids. CDR1 MGHRA and CDR2 YSYEKL come from the germline V gene. V shed 1 base, J shed 6 bases, and the junction held 1 base outside the gene matches. CDR3 nucleotides: TGCGCCAGCAGCCAAGTGGACAGGGCTGAAGCTTTCTTT. It translates to CASSQVDRAEAFF.

The chain joins TRBV4-1 to TRBJ2-7; the D call may be TRBD1 or TRBD2 (5 bases each). Germline V gives CDR1 MGHRA, CDR2 YSYEKL. V was trimmed by 0 bases and J by 6 bases, leaving 21 bases between them. The CDR3 covers 17 residues. CDR3 DNA: TGCGCCAGCAGCCAAGAGTCGAATAACCAGGGTCGGGGCGAGCAGTACTTC. As protein: CASSQESNNQGRGEQYF.

This chain links TRBV9 with TRBJ2-1, with D perhaps TRBD2 (7 bases). V was pared by 0 bases and J by 3 bases, with 13 bases between. CDR3 size: 16 residues. Germline V gene sequence: CDR1 SGDLS, CDR2 YYNGEE. This chain's CDR3 is CASSVAGGGLYNEQFF. The CDR3 DNA reads as TGTGCCAGCAGCGTAGCCGGCGGGGGCCTCTACAATGAGCAGTTCTTC.